Given below is one T cell receptor beta chain in context. The data belong to a study of blood T cell repertoires in COVID-19. Measured with immunoSEQ multiplex PCR; TCRdb has only the in-frame clones, and not every one. The sample includes approximately 170,000 clones, under 85% seen only once; the top ten take about 12%. This CDR3 spans 14 amino acids. V was pared by 3 bases and J by 0 bases, with 8 bases between. The germline CDR1 and CDR2 sequences are MNHEY and SMNVEV (reference sequence). The V and J genes are TRBV27 and TRBJ1-1; no definite D call. Material: PBMCs or T cells enriched from blood (not recorded which). This receptor was taken from a man between 50 and 59 years old who had recovered from COVID-19. CDR3 nucleotides: TGTGCCAGCAGTTTGCGGGGTTTGAACACTGAAGCTTTCTTT. It is translated as CASSLRGLNTEAFF.